A selection of T cell receptor beta chains follows, all from one sample in a study of blood T cell repertoires in COVID-19. Profiled with immunoSEQ multiplex PCR; TCRdb holds only in-frame clones, not every one. The data hold 340,000 or so clones, with 83% observed a single time. The material sequenced was peripheral blood. The receptor set was obtained from a man aged 25 to 40 with active or convalescent COVID-19. The CDR3 runs from the conserved cysteine through the conserved F or W. A D gene is named only where the DNA matches it firmly. Clone size is shown for a subset of rows, as once, few, many or a class of expanded clone.

j_gene | abundance | d_gene | v_gene | CDR3aa | CDR3nt
TRBJ2-1 | . | TRBD2 | TRBV7-6 | CASSRMTWTSVHRGNEQFF | TGTGCCAGCAGCCGGATGACCTGGACTAGCGTACATAGGGGCAATGAGCAGTTCTTC
TRBJ1-1 | . | . | TRBV5-1 | CASSLGLADTEAFF | TGCGCCAGCAGCTTGGGGCTGGCGGACACTGAAGCTTTCTTT
TRBJ1-4 | . | TRBD1 | TRBV9 | CASSGRDRGGEKLFF | TGTGCCAGCAGCGGAAGAGACAGGGGAGGGGAAAAACTGTTTTTT
TRBJ2-3 | . | . | TRBV15 | CATSRETALSDTQYF | TGTGCCACCAGCAGAGAGACAGCGCTTTCGGATACGCAGTATTTT
TRBJ2-5 | . | . | TRBV7-7 | CASSPHPGEETQYF | TGTGCCAGCAGCCCCCACCCGGGGGAGGAGACCCAGTACTTC
TRBJ2-3 | . | TRBD1 | TRBV24-1 | CATSDSGTGGWDTQYF | TGTGCCACCAGTGATTCCGGGACAGGGGGTTGGGATACGCAGTATTTT
TRBJ2-3 | . | TRBD1 | TRBV6-1 | CASSEALRRGQGDTQYF | TGTGCCAGCAGTGAAGCGCTTCGTAGGGGGCAGGGAGATACGCAGTATTTT
TRBJ2-4 | . | . | TRBV30 | CASNEVGEKNIQYF | TGTGCTTCTAACGAGGTCGGGGAAAAAAACATTCAGTACTTC
TRBJ2-7 | . | TRBD1 | TRBV5-6 | CASSSGGQGISYEQYF | TGTGCCAGCAGTTCGGGGGGACAGGGAATATCCTACGAGCAGTACTTC
TRBJ1-5 | . | . | TRBV27 | CASRANRNQPQHF | TGTGCCAGCAGAGCAAACAGAAATCAGCCCCAGCATTTT
TRBJ1-5 | . | . | TRBV7-8 | CASSLIHGFSNQPQHF | TGTGCCAGCAGCCTCATCCACGGGTTCAGCAATCAGCCCCAGCATTTT
TRBJ2-1 | few | . | TRBV6-5 | CASSYSLRGNEQFF | TGTGCCAGCAGTTACTCGCTTCGAGGGAATGAGCAGTTCTTC
TRBJ2-7 | . | TRBD1 | TRBV6-5 | CASRWDSHSYEQYF | TGTGCCAGCAGGTGGGACAGCCACTCCTACGAGCAGTACTTC
TRBJ1-3 | once | . | TRBV4-3 | CASSHPSSGNTIYF | TGCGCCAGCAGCCACCCTTCCTCCGGAAACACCATATATTTT
TRBJ2-2 | . | TRBD1 | TRBV30 | CAWSGGQGMTGELFF | TGTGCCTGGAGTGGTGGACAGGGGATGACCGGGGAGCTGTTTTTT
TRBJ1-1 | few | . | TRBV29-1 | CSVDEPRGTEAFF | TGCAGCGTTGATGAACCCCGAGGCACTGAAGCTTTCTTT
TRBJ1-1 | . | . | TRBV5-1 | CASSLAPGETEAFF | TGCGCCAGCAGCTTGGCCCCAGGGGAAACTGAAGCTTTCTTT
TRBJ1-2 | once | TRBD1 | TRBV9 | CASSVTGANYGYTF | TGTGCCAGCAGCGTAACAGGGGCTAACTATGGCTACACCTTC
TRBJ1-2 | . | . | TRBV4-3 | CASSQDWAGNYGYTF | TGCGCCAGCAGCCAAGATTGGGCGGGGAACTATGGCTACACCTTC
TRBJ2-5 | . | . | TRBV6-5 | CASRTPLSIQETQYF | TGTGCCAGCAGGACACCCCTTTCCATCCAAGAGACCCAGTACTTC
TRBJ2-3 | once | . | TRBV30 | CAWSADSADTQYF | TGTGCCTGGAGTGCAGACAGCGCCGATACGCAGTATTTT
TRBJ2-1 | . | . | TRBV6-5 | CASSYPGNEQFF | TGTGCCAGCAGTTATCCGGGGAATGAGCAGTTCTTC
TRBJ2-2 | . | TRBD2 | TRBV30 | CAGGEAGGGETGELFF | TGTGCCGGGGGGGAAGCGGGAGGGGGAGAAACCGGGGAGCTGTTTTTT
TRBJ1-6 | . | TRBD1 | TRBV30 | CALVTGTGVSPLHF | TGTGCTCTGGTTACCGGGACAGGGGTATCACCCCTCCACTTT
TRBJ1-4 | few | . | TRBV18 | CASSHGNTNEKLFF | TGTGCCAGCTCCCACGGGAATACTAATGAAAAACTGTTTTTT
TRBJ2-1 | . | TRBD2 | TRBV9 | CASSPFYSGPEQFF | TGTGCCAGCAGCCCCTTTTATAGCGGGCCTGAGCAGTTCTTC
TRBJ2-1 | . | TRBD2 | TRBV3-1/TRBV3-2 | CASSQAPGLDNEQFF | TGTGCCAGCAGCCAGGCTCCGGGACTAGATAATGAGCAGTTCTTC
TRBJ1-1 | . | . | TRBV20-1 | CSASGGSNTEAFF | TGCAGTGCTAGTGGCGGTTCGAACACTGAAGCTTTCTTT
TRBJ1-2 | . | . | TRBV7-2 | CASSLPNYGYTF | TGTGCCAGCAGCTTACCGAACTATGGCTACACCTTC
TRBJ1-6 | . | . | TRBV5-4 | CASSLDARMGNSPLHF | TGTGCCAGCAGCTTGGACGCGAGGATGGGTAATTCACCCCTCCACTTT
TRBJ1-6 | . | TRBD1 | TRBV27 | CASTPGGNNSPLHF | TGTGCCAGCACCCCAGGGGGAAATAATTCACCCCTCCACTTT
TRBJ1-5 | once | . | TRBV30 | CAWDRNSNQPQHF | TGTGCCTGGGACAGGAATAGCAATCAGCCCCAGCATTTT
TRBJ1-2 | . | TRBD1 | TRBV5-6 | CASSLTGGLHGYTF | TGTGCCAGCAGCTTGACAGGGGGGTTGCATGGCTACACCTTC
TRBJ1-2 | once | . | TRBV7-8 | CASSLRGGTNYGYTF | TGTGCCAGCAGCCTGAGGGGGGGCACTAACTATGGCTACACCTTC
TRBJ2-3 | once | TRBD2 | TRBV7-2 | CASSQGLAGAGDTQYF | TGTGCCAGCAGCCAGGGACTAGCGGGGGCCGGTGATACGCAGTATTTT
TRBJ2-2 | . | TRBD1 | TRBV10-3 | CAISEDRGAGELFF | TGTGCCATCAGTGAAGACAGGGGGGCCGGGGAGCTGTTTTTT
TRBJ1-1 | . | . | TRBV6-5 | CASRPIGTYEAFF | TGTGCCAGCAGACCAATTGGGACTTACGAAGCTTTCTTT
TRBJ2-3 | . | TRBD2 | TRBV4-2 | CASSLGGGTQYF | TGTGCCAGCAGCCTCGGGGGAGGGACGCAGTATTTT
TRBJ1-2 | many | TRBD1 | TRBV27 | CASSLSGRTGGVYGYTF | TGTGCCAGCAGTTTATCGGGGAGGACAGGGGGCGTTTATGGCTACACCTTC
TRBJ2-1 | . | . | TRBV6-5 | CASRKRAGYNEQFF | TGTGCCAGCAGAAAACGGGCGGGATACAATGAGCAGTTCTTC
TRBJ1-5 | . | . | TRBV7-9 | CASSLEAGPPSRPQHF | TGTGCCAGCAGCTTAGAAGCGGGGCCCCCCTCGAGGCCCCAGCATTTT
TRBJ2-7 | . | TRBD2 | TRBV7-2 | CASRQTSGATYEQYF | TGTGCCAGCAGGCAGACTAGCGGGGCTACCTACGAGCAGTACTTC
TRBJ2-1 | . | . | TRBV24-1 | CATSDYRVAPGVNEQFF | TGTGCCACCAGTGATTACCGAGTCGCTCCGGGGGTCAATGAGCAGTTCTTC
TRBJ1-5 | . | . | TRBV21-1 | CASSKGGTGGAIPQPQHF | TGTGCCAGCAGCAAAGGGGGGACAGGGGGCGCGATCCCTCAGCCCCAGCATTTT